This T cell receptor (beta chain) was recorded in a study of blood T cell repertoires in COVID-19 (dated by TCRdb to the early 2020s). Concerning the study at large: Samples covering the acute and convalescent phases of COVID-19 were provided by collaborators in the United States, Italy and Spain. The material from the prospective study consisted of cDNA or gDNA derived from T cells, B-cell-depleted T cells, or PBMCs. The dataset comprised deeply sampled blood TCRbeta repertoires from subjects exposed to, actively infected with, or recovered from COVID-19. The repertoires were released in a freely available public database meant as a resource for research on the immune response to SARS-CoV-2. Samples were obtained from the ongoing ImmuneRACE study (first 160 participants) and from some 1,200 subjects provided by 6 global collaborators. The sample metadata nearly always contained a de-identified subject ID, COVID-19 status, age in years and sex. HLA class I and class II types, where available, came from metadata supplied by the sample provider rather than from assay-based typing. Broader findings and caveats from the paper: Clinical and demographic metadata were provided uncurated, with the amount varying by source and participant.

Remarks on this clone: No antigen is known for it. No per-base quality is available; no much larger clone lies one base away.

Each collaborating institution followed its own protocols to collect whole blood in K2EDTA tubes. For TCRbeta analysis, collaborators shipped samples in one of three forms: frozen whole blood, isolated PBMCs, or DNA extracted from either of those sample types. TCRbeta CDR3 regions were amplified from genomic DNA using the immunoSEQ Assay, a bias-controlled multiplex PCR. Per the original workflow: Nucleated cell counts per sample were estimated from amplification of reference gene primers within the assay. Sequence reads were collapsed and filtered to measure the absolute abundance of every unique TCRbeta CDR3 rearrangement. For each sample, productive Simpson clonality was calculated as the square root of Simpson's diversity index across productive rearrangements. TCRdb carries this immuneACCESS record with in-frame sequences only. Its versions omit some clonotypes, under half of them owing to an unresolved V gene in the studies checked, with the rest unexplained. V, J and clone size derive from that table, while D and trimming were established from the DNA sequence. This sample has 80,000 or so clones in its table, and approximately 78% of those were observed once. In total, the top ten clones hold 15% of the sample.

This receptor was identified in a woman aged 80 or over with acute or convalescent COVID-19. The sequenced sample consisted of peripheral blood.

CDR3 loop: CASTRGYESYNEQFF. The nucleotides read TGTGCCAGCACGAGGGGGTATGAGTCCTACAATGAGCAGTTCTTC. The sequence joins TRBV6-5 to TRBJ2-1; TRBD1 is perhaps the D gene, given 6 matching bases. V was cut back by 7 bases and J by 1 base, leaving a gap of 14 bases between them. The CDR3 runs 15 amino acids, cysteine and phenylalanine included. Only the CDR3 DNA stays, 45 bases, in frame from base 1. The germline V gene encodes CDR1 MNHEY and CDR2 SVGAGI.